The clone carrying this TCR beta chain has ten or more counts. This sample was taken from a study of identical twins. Germline V CDR1 and CDR2: DFQATT, SNEGSKA (reference sequence). The CDR3 loop spans 12 amino acids. The junction had 0 bases not matched to a gene; V was cut back by 3 bases and J by 4 bases. TCRdb re-called the 5' RACE reads with MiXCR, one entry per CDR3 protein. The sample records about 340,000 distinct CDR3 sequences, approximately 13% being singletons. The sample was also linked to a second study, of yellow fever vaccine responses in identical twins.

The source material was CD8+ T cells sorted from blood. The TCR comes from a woman aged 18-35 years in good health. The chain links TRBV20-1 to TRBJ2-7; 10 positions match TRBD1. DNA for the CDR3: TGCAGTGCTAGGGACAGGGGGTACGAGCAGTACTTC. This translates into CSARDRGYEQYF.